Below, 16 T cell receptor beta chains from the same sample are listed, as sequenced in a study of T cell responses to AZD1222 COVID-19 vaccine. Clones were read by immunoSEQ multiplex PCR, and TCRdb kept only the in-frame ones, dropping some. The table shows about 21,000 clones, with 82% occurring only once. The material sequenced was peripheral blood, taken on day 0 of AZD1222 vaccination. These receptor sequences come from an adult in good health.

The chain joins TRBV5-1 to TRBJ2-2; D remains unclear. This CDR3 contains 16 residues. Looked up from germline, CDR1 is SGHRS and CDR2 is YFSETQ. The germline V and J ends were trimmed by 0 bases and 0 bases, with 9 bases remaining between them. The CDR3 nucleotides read TGCGCCAGCAGCTTGGACAGTACCTCGAACACCGGGGAGCTGTTTTTT. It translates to CASSLDSTSNTGELFF.

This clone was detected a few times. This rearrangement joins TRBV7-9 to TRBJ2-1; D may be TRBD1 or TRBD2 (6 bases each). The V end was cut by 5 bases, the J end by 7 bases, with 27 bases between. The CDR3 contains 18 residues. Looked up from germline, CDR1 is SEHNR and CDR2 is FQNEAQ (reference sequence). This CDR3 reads CASSPPLGGAEGPNEQFF. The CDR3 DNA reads TGTGCCAGCAGCCCCCCCCTGGGGGGCGCCGAGGGCCCGAATGAGCAGTTCTTC.

The CDR3 loop is CASSRRSRGPSGTSDNEQFF. In DNA form, the CDR3 reads TGTGCCAGCAGCCGGAGGTCGCGAGGGCCCTCCGGGACTAGCGACAATGAGCAGTTCTTC. The genes are TRBV3-1 (or the pseudogene TRBV3-2) and TRBJ2-1; 10 bases match TRBD2. CDR3 length: 20 amino acids. Germline trimming cut 4 bases from V and 5 bases from J; bases unmatched to any gene: 20. Looked up from germline, CDR1 is LGHDT and CDR2 is YNNKEL (reference sequence).

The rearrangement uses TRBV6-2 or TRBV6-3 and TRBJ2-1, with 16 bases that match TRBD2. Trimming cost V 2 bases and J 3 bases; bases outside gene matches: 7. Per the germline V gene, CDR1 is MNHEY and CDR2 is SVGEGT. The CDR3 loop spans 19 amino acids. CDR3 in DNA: TGTGCCAGCAGTTACGCACCGGGACTAGCGGGAGGGTTCTACAATGAGCAGTTCTTC. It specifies CASSYAPGLAGGFYNEQFF.

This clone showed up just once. The CDR3 is CASDGKNIQYF. The DNA of the CDR3 is TGTGCCAGCGACGGCAAAAACATTCAGTACTTC. The V and J genes are TRBV2 and TRBJ2-4; D gene uncertain. Trimming stripped 8 bases from V and 3 bases from J, with 5 bases between. The CDR3 spans 11 residues. The V gene's germline CDR1 is SNHLY and CDR2 FYNNEI.

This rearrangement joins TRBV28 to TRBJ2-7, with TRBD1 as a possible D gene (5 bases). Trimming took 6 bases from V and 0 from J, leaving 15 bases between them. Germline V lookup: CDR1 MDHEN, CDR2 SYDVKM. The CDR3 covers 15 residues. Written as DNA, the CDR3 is TGTGCCAGCAGCCTGGATCCTGGGGCCTCCTACGAGCAGTACTTC. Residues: CASSLDPGASYEQYF.

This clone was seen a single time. The CDR3 here is CASSFSGQQPQHF. CDR3 nucleotide sequence: TGTGCCAGCAGCTTTTCGGGACAGCAGCCCCAGCATTTT. The rearrangement joins TRBV28 to TRBJ1-5, with 7 bases matching TRBD1. Looked up from germline, CDR1 is MDHEN and CDR2 is SYDVKM. The V and J ends lost 6 bases and 7 bases, in that order; junction bases with no gene match: 6. This CDR3 comprises 13 residues.

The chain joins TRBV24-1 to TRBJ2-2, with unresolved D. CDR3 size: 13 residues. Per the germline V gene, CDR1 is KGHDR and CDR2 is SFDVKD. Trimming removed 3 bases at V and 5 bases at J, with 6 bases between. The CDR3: CATSDMETGELFF. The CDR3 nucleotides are TGTGCCACCAGTGATATGGAGACCGGGGAGCTGTTTTTT.

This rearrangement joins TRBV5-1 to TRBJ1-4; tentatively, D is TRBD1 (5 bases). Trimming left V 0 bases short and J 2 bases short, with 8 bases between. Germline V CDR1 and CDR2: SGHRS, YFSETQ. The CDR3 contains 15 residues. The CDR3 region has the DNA TGCGCCAGCAGCTTGGCAGGGTCTACTAATGAAAAACTGTTTTTT. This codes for CASSLAGSTNEKLFF.

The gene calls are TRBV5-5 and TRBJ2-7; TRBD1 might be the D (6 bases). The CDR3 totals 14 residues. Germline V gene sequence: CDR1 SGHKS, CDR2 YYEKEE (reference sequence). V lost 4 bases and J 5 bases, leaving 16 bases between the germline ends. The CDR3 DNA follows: TGTGCCAGCAGCCTACCACAGGGTTCGGACGAGCAGTACTTC. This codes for CASSLPQGSDEQYF. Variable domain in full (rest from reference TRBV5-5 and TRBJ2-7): DAGVTQSPTHLIKTRGQQVTLRCSPISGHKSVSWYQQVLGQGPQFIFQYYEKEERGRGNFPDRFSARQFPNYSSELNVNALLLGDSALYLCASSLPQGSDEQYFGPGTRLTVT.

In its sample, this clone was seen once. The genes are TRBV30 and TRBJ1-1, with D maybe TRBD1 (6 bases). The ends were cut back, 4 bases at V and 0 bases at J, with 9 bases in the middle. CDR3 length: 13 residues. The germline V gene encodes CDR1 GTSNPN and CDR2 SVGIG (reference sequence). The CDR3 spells CAWTGQMNTEAFF. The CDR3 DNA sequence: TGTGCCTGGACAGGACAGATGAACACTGAAGCTTTCTTT.

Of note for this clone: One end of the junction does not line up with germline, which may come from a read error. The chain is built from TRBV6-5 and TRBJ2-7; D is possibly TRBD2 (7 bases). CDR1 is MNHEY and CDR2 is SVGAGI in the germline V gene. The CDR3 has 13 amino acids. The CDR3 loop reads CASTSTSSFWGAF. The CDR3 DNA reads TGTGCCAGCACCTCGACTAGCAGCTTTTGGGGGGCCTTC.

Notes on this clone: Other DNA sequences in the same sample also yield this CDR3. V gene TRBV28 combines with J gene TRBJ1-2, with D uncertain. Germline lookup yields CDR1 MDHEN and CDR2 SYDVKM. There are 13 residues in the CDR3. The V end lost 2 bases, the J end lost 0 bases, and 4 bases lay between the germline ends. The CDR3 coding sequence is TGTGCCAGCAGTTTACTAGCTAACTATGGCTACACCTTC. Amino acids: CASSLLANYGYTF.

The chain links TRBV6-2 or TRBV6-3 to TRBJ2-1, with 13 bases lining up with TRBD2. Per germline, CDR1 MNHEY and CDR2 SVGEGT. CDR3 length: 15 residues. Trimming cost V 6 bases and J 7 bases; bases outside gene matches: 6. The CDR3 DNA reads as TGTGCCAGCAGCCCCGGGACTAGCGGGACAAATGAGCAGTTCTTC. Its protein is CASSPGTSGTNEQFF.

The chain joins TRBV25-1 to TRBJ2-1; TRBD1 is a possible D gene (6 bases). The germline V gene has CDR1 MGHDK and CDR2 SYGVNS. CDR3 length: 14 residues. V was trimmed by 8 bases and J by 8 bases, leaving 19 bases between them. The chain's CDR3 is CASQAGVGRDEQFF. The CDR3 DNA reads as TGTGCCAGCCAGGCAGGGGTGGGGAGAGATGAGCAGTTCTTC.

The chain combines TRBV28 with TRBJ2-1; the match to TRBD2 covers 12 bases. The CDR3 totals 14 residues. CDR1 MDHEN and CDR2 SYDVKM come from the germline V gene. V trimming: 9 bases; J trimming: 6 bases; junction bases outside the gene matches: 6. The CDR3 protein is CASLTSGRPNEQFF. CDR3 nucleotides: TGTGCCAGTCTGACTAGCGGGAGACCCAATGAGCAGTTCTTC.